The 19 T cell receptor beta chains reported below all come from one sample, sequenced in a study of blood T cells in healthy people across ages. Sample-barcoded 5' priming and a J-beta primer mix drove a second PCR of roughly 7 to 11 cycles. Using its own MiXCR run on the 5' RACE reads, TCRdb lists one record per CDR3 protein. The sample yields 1.5 million to 2 million distinct CDR3 sequences, about 50% seen once. Sequencing input: blood. Receptors originate from a woman aged 40 to 55 in good health.

The chain combines TRBV20-1 with TRBJ2-1, with TRBD2 as a possible D gene (6 bases). V was cut by 0 bases and J by 0 bases, with 9 bases left in between. The CDR3 sequence is 15 residues long. Germline CDR1 reads DFQATT; CDR2 reads SNEGSKA (reference sequence). The chain's CDR3 is CSARDLGGSYNEQFF. CDR3 in DNA: TGCAGTGCTAGAGATCTCGGGGGCTCCTACAATGAGCAGTTCTTC.

The chain recombines TRBV25-1 with TRBJ1-2; D is unclear. Trimming removed 0 bases from V and 4 bases from J, with 18 bases in between. Germline V lookup: CDR1 MGHDK, CDR2 SYGVNS. CDR3 size: 17 residues. The CDR3 protein is CASSEYWARGLVYGYTF. The CDR3 DNA is TGTGCCAGCAGTGAATATTGGGCCCGAGGGCTGGTCTATGGCTACACCTTC.

A few counts support this clonotype. The genes are TRBV15 and TRBJ2-6; TRBD2 agrees at 9 bases. Germline values: CDR1 LNHNV, CDR2 YYDKDF (reference sequence). The J segment lost 0 bases and the V segment lost 11 bases, leaving 8 bases of the junction unmatched. The CDR3 contains 16 residues. The CDR3 here is CAASSGVHSGANVLTF. In DNA, the CDR3 is TGTGCCGCCTCTAGCGGGGTTCACTCTGGGGCCAACGTCCTGACTTTC.

CDR3 coding DNA: TGCAGTGCTAGAGATTGGCAGGGGGCGTCGTTAGATACGCAGTATTTT. Translation: CSARDWQGASLDTQYF. This rearrangement joins TRBV20-1 to TRBJ2-3; 8 positions match TRBD1. CDR1 is DFQATT, CDR2 SNEGSKA, per germline (reference sequence). This CDR3 spans 16 amino acids. The V segment lost 0 bases and the J segment 5 bases; nucleotides outside the gene matches: 10.

This clonotype was seen a few times. The V gene is TRBV20-1, the J gene TRBJ2-5; tentatively, D is TRBD2 (5 bases). The ends were cut back, 6 bases at V and 5 bases at J, with 22 bases in the middle. Per germline, CDR1 DFQATT and CDR2 SNEGSKA (reference sequence). The CDR3 contains 15 residues. Here the CDR3 DNA reads TGCAGTGCCGACGCGGCCGGAGCGAGGGCGGAGACCCAGTACTTC. This encodes CSADAAGARAETQYF.

The chain has TRBV4-2 and TRBJ1-2; weak D call: TRBD1 (5 bases). With 4 bases removed from V and 7 bases from J, the gap between germline ends came to 16 bases. The CDR3 loop spans 14 amino acids. Germline-derived CDR1 and CDR2 are LGHNA and YNFKEQ. The CDR3 sequence is CASSPEWGEAGYTF. DNA for the CDR3: TGTGCCAGCAGCCCCGAATGGGGGGAGGCTGGCTACACCTTC.

The genes are TRBV3-1 and TRBJ2-4; D is unresolved. Matching the DNA end better, TRBJ2-7 makes the J call doubtful. Germline V CDR1 and CDR2: LGHDT, YNNKEL (reference sequence). CDR3 length: 13 amino acids. This CDR3 reads CASSQQHSYEQYF. DNA for the CDR3: TGTGCCAGCAGCCAACAGCACTCCTACGAGCAGTACTTC.

J is TRBJ2-6 and V is TRBV4-3; 9 nucleotides match TRBD1. The CDR3 is 18 residues long. Germline V gives CDR1 LGHNA, CDR2 YSLEER. Trimming took 3 bases from V and 2 from J; bases not matched to a gene: 8. The CDR3 here is CASSHENRGLAGANVLTF. The CDR3 DNA is TGCGCCAGCAGCCACGAAAACAGGGGGCTGGCTGGGGCCAACGTCCTGACTTTC.

This sequence joins TRBV27 and TRBJ2-7; 10 bases agree with TRBD1. The ends lost 3 bases at V and 2 bases at J; junction bases unmatched: 7. This CDR3 spans 16 amino acids. Germline-derived CDR1 and CDR2 are MNHEY and SMNVEV (reference sequence). The CDR3 bases are TGTGCCAGCAGTTTTCTCCGGGGGACAGGGGCCTACGAGCAGTACTTC. Amino acid sequence: CASSFLRGTGAYEQYF.

The gene calls are TRBV7-2 and TRBJ2-5; perhaps TRBD2 as D (6 bases). This CDR3 has 16 amino acids. The V gene lost 1 base and the J gene lost 7 bases, with 19 bases spanning the gap. Germline CDR1 is SGHTA and CDR2 is FQGNSA. CDR3 DNA sequence: TGTGCCAGCAGCTTAGGAGGAGGGCGTGTTAAAGGGACCCAGTACTTC. This codes for CASSLGGGRVKGTQYF.

On this clonotype itself: One end of the junction varies from germline; a read error may be responsible. The CDR3 reads CAGSHPGGTQYF. The CDR3 DNA reads as TGTGCCGGCAGCCATCCGGGGGGGACCCAGTACTTC. This chain connects TRBV5-6 to TRBJ2-7; 7 bases are a match to TRBD2. The end of the DNA is better explained by TRBJ2-5, so the J call may be wrong. The CDR3 runs 12 residues. CDR1 SGHDT and CDR2 YYEEEE come from the germline V gene.

J is TRBJ2-5 and V is TRBV2, with 8 nucleotides matching TRBD1. V was clipped by 3 bases and J by 2 bases; unmatched bases: 5. The CDR3 consists of 15 residues. Looked up from germline, CDR1 is SNHLY and CDR2 is FYNNEI. The CDR3 region is CASSETGASQETQYF. As DNA, the CDR3 is TGTGCCAGCAGTGAGACAGGGGCCTCTCAAGAGACCCAGTACTTC.

This clonotype has ten or more counts. J is TRBJ2-3 and V is TRBV29-1, with TRBD2 identical over 7 bases. The CDR3 consists of 14 residues. The V gene end was trimmed by 6 bases and the J gene end by 6 bases; junction bases not matched to a gene: 12. CDR1 is SQVTM and CDR2 is ANQGSEA in the germline V gene. The CDR3 DNA reads as TGCAGCGTGCCCAGCGGGGTCTTACGGGATACGCAGTATTTT. Its translation: CSVPSGVLRDTQYF.

The V and J genes are TRBV4-2 and TRBJ1-2; 11 nucleotides align to TRBD1. The CDR3 is 15 residues long. Germline CDR1 is LGHNA and CDR2 is YNFKEQ. The V and J ends lost 4 bases and 6 bases, in that order; junction bases with no gene match: 7. In DNA form, the CDR3 reads TGTGCCAGCAGCCGCGGACAGGGGGCAGGTGATGGCTACACCTTC. It translates to CASSRGQGAGDGYTF.

The CDR3, as DNA: TGTGCCACCTCGACGGGTGACAGGAACACTGAAGCTTTCTTT. Its translation is CATSTGDRNTEAFF. This chain joins TRBV6-5 and TRBJ1-1; D may be TRBD1 (5 bases). Germline V CDR1 and CDR2: MNHEY, SVGAGI. The germline V and J ends were trimmed by 10 bases and 1 base, with 16 bases remaining between them. This CDR3 has 14 residues.

This rearrangement joins TRBV5-1 to TRBJ2-3; D is ambiguous. Germline V lookup: CDR1 SGHRS, CDR2 YFSETQ. The ends were cut back, 5 bases at V and 10 bases at J, with 20 bases in the middle. There are 14 residues in the CDR3. CDR3 sequence reads: CASRPDLDRKAQYF. The DNA for the CDR3 is TGCGCCAGCAGGCCCGATTTGGACCGCAAGGCGCAGTATTTT.

This clonotype was counted between two and nine times. CDR3 protein: CASSSMGSGESNNEQFF. In nucleotides, the CDR3 is TGTGCCAGCAGCTCAATGGGGAGCGGGGAATCTAACAATGAGCAGTTCTTC. This sequence joins TRBV28 and TRBJ2-1; 7 bases map to TRBD2. Germline CDR1 is MDHEN and CDR2 is SYDVKM. The V gene end was trimmed by 6 bases and the J gene end by 5 bases; junction bases not matched to a gene: 16. The CDR3 is 17 amino acids.

This rearrangement joins TRBV6-5 to TRBJ2-1, with 8 bases that match TRBD2. Germline trimming cut 5 bases from V and 4 bases from J; bases unmatched to any gene: 10. This CDR3 has 16 amino acids. Germline loops: CDR1 MNHEY, CDR2 SVGAGI. The DNA of the CDR3 is TGTGCCAGCAGTCCCACCGGGGGGGCGTATTACAATGAGCAGTTCTTC. Protein product: CASSPTGGAYYNEQFF.

This clonotype came up a few times. The chain has TRBV5-1 and TRBJ2-1, with D uncertain. Trimming cost V 3 bases and J 0 bases, with 10 bases left between them. Per germline, CDR1 SGHRS and CDR2 YFSETQ. CDR3 length equals 15 residues. Here the CDR3 reads CASSSDGTSYNEQFF. CDR3 bases: TGCGCCAGCAGCTCGGACGGAACCTCCTACAATGAGCAGTTCTTC. Supplemented by reference TRBV5-1 and TRBJ2-1, the full variable domain reads KAGVTQTPRYLIKTRGQQVTLSCSPISGHRSVSWYQQTPGQGLQFLFEYFSETQRNKGNFPGRFSGRQFSNSRSEMNVSTLELGDSALYLCASSSDGTSYNEQFFGPGTRLTVL.